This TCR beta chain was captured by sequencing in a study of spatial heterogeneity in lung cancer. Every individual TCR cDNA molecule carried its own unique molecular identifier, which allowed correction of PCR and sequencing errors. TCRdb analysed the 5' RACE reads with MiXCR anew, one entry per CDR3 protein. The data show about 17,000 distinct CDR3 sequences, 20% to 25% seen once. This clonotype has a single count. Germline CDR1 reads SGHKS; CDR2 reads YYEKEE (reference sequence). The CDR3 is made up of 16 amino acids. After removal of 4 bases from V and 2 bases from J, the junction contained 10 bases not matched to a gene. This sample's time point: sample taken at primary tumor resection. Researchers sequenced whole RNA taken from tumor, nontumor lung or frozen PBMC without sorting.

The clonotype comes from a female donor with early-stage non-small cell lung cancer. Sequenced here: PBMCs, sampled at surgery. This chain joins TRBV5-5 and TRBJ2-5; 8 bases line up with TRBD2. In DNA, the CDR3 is TGTGCCAGCAGCACCACTAGCGGCACCTTGCAAGAGACCCAGTACTTC. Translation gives CASSTTSGTLQETQYF.